This is a list of T cell receptor beta chains from one sample in a study of technical replicates of blood from several donors. Produced via immunoSEQ multiplex PCR; TCRdb's table is partial and in-frame only. Of around 61,000 clones in the sample, less than 98% were seen once. Sequences were obtained from T cells isolated from PBMCs. The source is a human donor in good health. CDR3s leave out the opening cysteine and the closing phenylalanine or tryptophan.

>TRBV9|TRBJ2-5
ASSVGGGGTQY
>TRBV19|TRBJ1-3
ATTGSGGNTIY
>TRBV28|TRBJ2-5
ASSYAGGVQETQY
>TRBV2|TRBJ1-5
ASGQYSNQPQH
>TRBV2|TRBJ2-2
ASKNWGAGGNTGELF
>TRBV4-1|TRBJ2-7
ASSQGLSGNPYEQY
>TRBV11-2|TRBJ2-5
ASSFSETQY
>TRBV19|TRBJ2-7
ASSRGQIYEQY
>TRBV7-9|TRBJ1-2
ASSLFETENYGYT
>TRBV6-1|TRBJ2-3
ASVLAGGYTDTQY
>TRBV10-3|TRBJ2-5
AISVDAGAQETQY
>TRBV28|TRBJ1-1
ASSPKNIGGTMNTEAF
>TRBV10-3|TRBJ2-7
AISVGERAGQY
>TRBV10-3|TRBJ1-4
ASNPRNGNNEKLF
>TRBV9|TRBJ1-2
ASSGDRQQTNYGYT
>TRBV5-4|TRBJ2-1
ASSAGTSKDEQF
>TRBV6-5|TRBJ2-2
ASSYIYRGRGELF
>TRBV5-1|TRBJ2-5
ASSFDRQETQY
>TRBV6-4|TRBJ2-3
ASSETSGGGDTQY
>TRBV20-1|TRBJ2-7
SAREVRQY
>TRBV7-3|TRBJ1-2
ASSLAGGSYGYT
>TRBV5-4|TRBJ2-7
ASSYSGGPHEQY
>TRBV7-6|TRBJ2-1
ASSTNTASSYNEQF
>TRBV7-2|TRBJ2-7
ASRRTGTYEQY
>TRBV5-1|TRBJ2-5
ASSPSRDRKETQY
>TRBV9|TRBJ1-1
ASSVARGRGEAF